The TCR beta chain described here comes from a study of blood T cell repertoires in COVID-19. The wider study: Acute and convalescent COVID-19 samples came from the United States, Italy and Spain. T cells, B-cell-depleted T cells, or PBMCs provided the cDNA or gDNA that served as material.

Per the germline V gene, CDR1 is KGHSH and CDR2 is LQKENI. V was clipped by 2 bases and J by 4 bases; unmatched bases: 2. This CDR3 spans 14 amino acids. The repertoire was sequenced with immunoSEQ multiplex PCR; TCRdb's copy has only in-frame clones and lacks some. The sample lists about 240,000 clones, around 90% occurring once. For this clone: This same CDR3 is encoded by further DNA sequences in the sample.

This chain connects TRBV18 to TRBJ2-5, with 9 bases that match TRBD1. Input material: peripheral blood. This clonotype originated in a man in his sixties who had recovered from COVID-19. CDR3 sequence: CASSPRTGAETQYF. DNA for the CDR3: TGTGCCAGCTCACCAAGGACAGGGGCAGAGACCCAGTACTTC.